The sequence of this T cell receptor (beta chain) was determined in a study of T cells in Graves' hyperthyroidism and ophthalmopathy. Notes on the study in general: Ophthalmopathy and stable hyperthyroidism were separated by a 13 V-J model. Blood also carried most thyroid clonotypes expanded above 0.001.

The table lists this clonotype with a few counts. The antigen is not known. The limits of the CDR3 on the DNA are not certain, so only TCRdb's listed CDR3 is given. What was amplified from RNA transcripts were TCR beta CDR3 regions. Initially, a first-round RT-PCR of the TCR CDR3 employed the HTBI primer set. TCRdb reanalysed the multiplex PCR reads using MiXCR and keeps one entry per CDR3 protein. The table lists 450,000 to 700,000 distinct CDR3 sequences, 40% to 55% of them singletons. The germline CDR1 and CDR2 sequences are SGHVS and FQNEAQ. Counting both end residues, the CDR3 totals 13 amino acids.

J is TRBJ1-2 and V is TRBV7-8. The receptor was isolated from an adult woman with Graves' disease, either hyperthyroidism or ophthalmopathy (not recorded which). Sequencing input: peripheral blood or thyroid tissue (not recorded which). The CDR3 protein is CASSLWVGEGNTF.